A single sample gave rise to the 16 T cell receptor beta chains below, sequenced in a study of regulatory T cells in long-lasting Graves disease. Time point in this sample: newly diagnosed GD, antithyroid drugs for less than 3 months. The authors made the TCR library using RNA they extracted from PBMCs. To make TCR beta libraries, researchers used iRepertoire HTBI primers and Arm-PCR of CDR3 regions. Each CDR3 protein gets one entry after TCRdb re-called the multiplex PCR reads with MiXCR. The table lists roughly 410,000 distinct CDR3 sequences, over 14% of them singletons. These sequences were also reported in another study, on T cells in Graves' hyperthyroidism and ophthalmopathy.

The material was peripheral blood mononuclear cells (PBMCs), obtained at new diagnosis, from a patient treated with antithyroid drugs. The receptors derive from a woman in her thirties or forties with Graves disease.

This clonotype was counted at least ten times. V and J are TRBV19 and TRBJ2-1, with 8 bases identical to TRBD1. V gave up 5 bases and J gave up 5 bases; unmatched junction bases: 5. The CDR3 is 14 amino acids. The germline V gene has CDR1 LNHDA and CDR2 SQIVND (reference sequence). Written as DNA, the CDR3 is TGTGCCAGTAGTGCCACGGACAGGGACAATGAGCAGTTCTTC. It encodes CASSATDRDNEQFF.

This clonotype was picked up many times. This chain's CDR3 is CATSRRGRTGQETQYF. CDR3 sequence (DNA): TGTGCCACCAGCAGACGGGGGAGAACGGGGCAAGAGACCCAGTACTTC. V usage is TRBV15 and J usage is TRBJ2-5; D may be TRBD2 (6 bases). Trimming took off 2 bases at V and 2 bases at J, with 15 bases between the two ends. The CDR3 loop spans 16 amino acids. The V gene's germline CDR1 is LNHNV and CDR2 YYDKDF (reference sequence).

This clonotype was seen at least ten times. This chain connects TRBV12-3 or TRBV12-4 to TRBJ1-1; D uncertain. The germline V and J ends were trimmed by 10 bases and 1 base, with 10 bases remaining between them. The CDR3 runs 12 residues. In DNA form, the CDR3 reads TGTGCCACCACCGGAGGGAACACTGAAGCTTTCTTT. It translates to CATTGGNTEAFF.

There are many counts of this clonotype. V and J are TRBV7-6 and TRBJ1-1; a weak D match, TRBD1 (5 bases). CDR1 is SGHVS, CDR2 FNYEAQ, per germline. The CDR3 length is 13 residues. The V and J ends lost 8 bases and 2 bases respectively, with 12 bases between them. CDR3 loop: CASGRGTNTEAFF. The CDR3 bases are TGTGCCAGCGGGAGGGGCACTAACACTGAAGCTTTCTTT.

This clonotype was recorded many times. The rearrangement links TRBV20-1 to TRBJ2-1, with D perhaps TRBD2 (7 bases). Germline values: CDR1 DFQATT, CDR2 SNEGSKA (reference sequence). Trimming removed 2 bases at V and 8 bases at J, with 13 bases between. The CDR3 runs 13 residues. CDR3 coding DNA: TGCAGTGCTAGATACGAGGGGGGGGATGAGCAGTTCTTC. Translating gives CSARYEGGDEQFF.

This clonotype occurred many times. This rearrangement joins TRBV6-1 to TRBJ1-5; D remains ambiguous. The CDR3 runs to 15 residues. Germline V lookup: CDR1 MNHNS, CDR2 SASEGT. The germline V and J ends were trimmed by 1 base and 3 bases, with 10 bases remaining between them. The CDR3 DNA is TGTGCCAGCAGTGAAGTACTTACTGACAATCAGCCCCAGCATTTT. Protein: CASSEVLTDNQPQHF.

The CDR3 is CASSQGLTHNYGYTF. Here the CDR3 DNA reads TGCGCCAGCAGCCAAGGTCTGACTCATAACTATGGCTACACCTTC. The chain has TRBV4-1 and TRBJ1-2; D is uncertain. The CDR3 spans 15 residues. In germline, CDR1 is MGHRA, CDR2 YSYEKL. Trimming removed 1 base at V and 1 base at J, with 10 bases between.

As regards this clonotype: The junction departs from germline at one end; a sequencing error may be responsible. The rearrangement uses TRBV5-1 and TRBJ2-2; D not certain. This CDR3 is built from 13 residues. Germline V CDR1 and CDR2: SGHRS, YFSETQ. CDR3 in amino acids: CASSSMNTGELFF. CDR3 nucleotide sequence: TGTGCCAGCAGCTCGATGAACACCGGGGAGCTGTTTTTT. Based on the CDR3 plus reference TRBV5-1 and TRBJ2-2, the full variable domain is KAGVTQTPRYLIKTRGQQVTLSCSPISGHRSVSWYQQTPGQGLQFLFEYFSETQRNKGNFPGRFSGRQFSNSRSEMNVSTLELGDSALYLCASSSMNTGELFFGEGSRLTVL.

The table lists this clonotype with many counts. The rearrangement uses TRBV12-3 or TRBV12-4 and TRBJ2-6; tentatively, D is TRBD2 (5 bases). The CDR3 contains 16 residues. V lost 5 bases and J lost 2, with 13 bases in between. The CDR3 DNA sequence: TGTGCCAGCAGTCCTCCTCAGGAGGCTGGGGCCAACGTCCTGACTTTC. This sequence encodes CASSPPQEAGANVLTF.

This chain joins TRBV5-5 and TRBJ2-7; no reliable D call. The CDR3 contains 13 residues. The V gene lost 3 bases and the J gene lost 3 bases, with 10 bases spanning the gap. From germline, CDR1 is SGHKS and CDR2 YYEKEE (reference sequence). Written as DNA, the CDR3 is TGTGCCAGCAGCTCACGATACGACTACGAGCAGTACTTC. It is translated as CASSSRYDYEQYF.

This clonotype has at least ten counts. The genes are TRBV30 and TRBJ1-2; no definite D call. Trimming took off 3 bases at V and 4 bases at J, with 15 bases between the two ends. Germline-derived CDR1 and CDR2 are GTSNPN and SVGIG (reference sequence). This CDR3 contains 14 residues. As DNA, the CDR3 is TGTGCCTGGAGCCTCGGGCCTAACAGCTATGGCTACACCTTC. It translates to CAWSLGPNSYGYTF.

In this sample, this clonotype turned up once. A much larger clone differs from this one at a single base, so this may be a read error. The CDR3 is CASSYGGGESNTEAFF. In nucleotides, the CDR3 is TGTGCCAGCAGTTATGGGGGGGGCGAGTCGAACACTGAAGCTTTCTTT. This sequence joins TRBV6-2 or TRBV6-3 and TRBJ1-1; TRBD1 is a possible D gene (6 bases). The CDR3 sequence is 16 residues long. CDR1 and CDR2 from the germline V gene are MNHEY and SVGEGT. With 3 bases removed from V and 1 base from J, the gap between germline ends came to 15 bases.

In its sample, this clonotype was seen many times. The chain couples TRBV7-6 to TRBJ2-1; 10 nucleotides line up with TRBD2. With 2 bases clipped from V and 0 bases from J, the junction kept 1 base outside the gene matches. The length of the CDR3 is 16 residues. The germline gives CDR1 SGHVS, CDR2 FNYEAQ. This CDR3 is CASSLLAGDSYNEQFF. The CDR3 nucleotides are TGTGCCAGCAGCTTACTAGCGGGGGACTCCTACAATGAGCAGTTCTTC.

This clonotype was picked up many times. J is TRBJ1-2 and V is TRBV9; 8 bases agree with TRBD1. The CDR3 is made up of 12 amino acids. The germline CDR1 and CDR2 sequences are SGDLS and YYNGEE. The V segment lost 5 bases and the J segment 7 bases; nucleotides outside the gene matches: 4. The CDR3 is CASSGTGVGYTF. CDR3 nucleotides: TGTGCCAGCAGTGGGACAGGTGTTGGCTACACCTTC.

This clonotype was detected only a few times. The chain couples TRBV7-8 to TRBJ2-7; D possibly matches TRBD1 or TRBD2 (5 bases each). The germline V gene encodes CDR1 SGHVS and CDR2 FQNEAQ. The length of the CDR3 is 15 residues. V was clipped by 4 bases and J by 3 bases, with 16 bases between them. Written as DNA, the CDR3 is TGTGCCAGCAGCTCGCTGGGACCGACCCACTACGAGCAGTACTTC. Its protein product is CASSSLGPTHYEQYF.

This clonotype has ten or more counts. The CDR3 is CASSPGSGGYTF. CDR3 nucleotide sequence: TGTGCCAGCAGTCCTGGGTCTGGCGGCTACACCTTC. V is TRBV28 and J is TRBJ1-2; D gene ambiguous. There are 12 residues in the CDR3. V was shortened by 5 bases and J by 8 bases, with 12 bases between the two germline ends. Germline-derived CDR1 and CDR2 are MDHEN and SYDVKM.